Shown below are 6 T cell receptor beta chains from a single sample sequenced in a study of blood T cell repertoires in COVID-19. The table came from immunoSEQ multiplex PCR; TCRdb's copy has only in-frame clones and leaves some out. The data hold around 94,000 clones, with roughly 90% observed a single time. The sample was peripheral blood. Every receptor here comes from a man aged 80 or over with acute or convalescent COVID-19.

This chain's CDR3 is CASSNTDTQYF. The CDR3 DNA is TGTGCCAGCAGCAACACAGATACGCAGTATTTT. This chain connects TRBV6-5 to TRBJ2-3, with unresolved D. V was trimmed by 6 bases and J by 2 bases, leaving 3 bases between them. The CDR3 runs 11 residues. Germline CDR1 reads MNHEY; CDR2 reads SVGAGI.

The rearrangement uses TRBV27 and TRBJ2-3; the match to TRBD2 covers 9 bases. With 5 bases clipped from V and 1 base from J, the junction kept 4 bases outside the gene matches. The CDR3 contains 15 residues. Germline CDR1 and CDR2: MNHEY and SMNVEV (reference sequence). Written as DNA, the CDR3 is TGTGCCAGCAGTAAAGTAGCGGGAGGCACAGATACGCAGTATTTT. Protein product: CASSKVAGGTDTQYF.

The genes are TRBV28 and TRBJ2-7, with 10 positions matching TRBD2. The V gene's germline CDR1 is MDHEN and CDR2 SYDVKM. The CDR3 covers 18 residues. V lost 1 base, J lost 5 bases, and 14 bases stayed unmatched. Here the CDR3 reads CASSLYPTPAGGAHEQYF. The CDR3 bases are TGTGCCAGCAGTTTATACCCAACCCCAGCGGGAGGGGCCCACGAGCAGTACTTC.

This clone was counted once. This chain links TRBV5-5 with TRBJ2-1; 7 nucleotides line up with TRBD2. The germline CDR1 and CDR2 sequences are SGHKS and YYEKEE (reference sequence). The CDR3 extends over 15 amino acids. V shed 4 bases, J shed 5 bases, and the junction held 9 bases outside the gene matches. CDR3 loop: CASSANPGTNNEQFF. CDR3 nucleotides: TGTGCCAGCAGCGCGAACCCCGGGACTAACAATGAGCAGTTCTTC. The entire variable domain, with the rest obtained from reference TRBV5-5 and TRBJ2-1, is as follows: DAGVTQSPTHLIKTRGQQVTLRCSPISGHKSVSWYQQVLGQGPQFIFQYYEKEERGRGNFPDRFSARQFPNYSSELNVNALLLGDSALYLCASSANPGTNNEQFFGPGTRLTVL.

The rearrangement links TRBV28 to TRBJ2-5, with 10 positions matching TRBD2. The V gene end was trimmed by 5 bases and the J gene end by 5 bases; junction bases not matched to a gene: 8. This CDR3 comprises 15 residues. CDR1 and CDR2 from the germline V gene are MDHEN and SYDVKM. The CDR3 bases are TGTGCCAGCAGTCCCCAAGCGGGAGGGCAGGAGACCCAGTACTTC. It codes for CASSPQAGGQETQYF.

The chain carries TRBV10-3 and TRBJ2-2; weak D call: TRBD1 (6 bases). The V gene lost 2 bases and the J gene lost 1 base, with 11 bases spanning the gap. The CDR3 extends over 16 amino acids. Per the germline V gene, CDR1 is ENHRY and CDR2 is SYGVKD. CDR3 sequence reads: CAISETGTRNTGELFF. For the CDR3, the DNA is TGTGCCATCAGTGAGACCGGGACAAGGAACACCGGGGAGCTGTTTTTT.